These 15 T cell receptor beta chains were all obtained from the same sample, sequenced in a study of read filtering for tumor transcriptome and immune sequencing. The library was built from around 0.4 ug RNA with molecular barcoded adaptors for alpha/delta and beta/gamma chains. TCRdb called the reads again in MiXCR, with one record for every CDR3 protein. Of roughly 56,000 distinct CDR3 sequences in the sample, around 18% were seen once. Sample: a population of CD138-negative cells sorted from bone marrow. The source is a donor aged 40 or over with multiple myeloma.

This clonotype was picked up many times. The chain employs TRBV10-3 and TRBJ2-1; possibly TRBD1 or TRBD2 for D (5 bases each). The CDR3 runs 15 residues. Between the trimmed V and J ends, which lost 6 bases and 0 bases, there was a span of 12 bases. Looked up from germline, CDR1 is ENHRY and CDR2 is SYGVKD. The CDR3 region is CAIRGKGSSYNEQFF. CDR3 DNA sequence: TGTGCCATCAGGGGGAAGGGGAGCTCCTACAATGAGCAGTTCTTC.

The rearrangement uses TRBV28 and TRBJ2-4; possible D gene TRBD2, 6 bases. Germline CDR1 MDHEN, CDR2 SYDVKM. V was pared by 7 bases and J by 7 bases, with 17 bases between. This CDR3 contains 14 residues. CDR3 DNA sequence: TGTGCCAGCACTCCGGGATCCGGAGGGAACATTCAGTACTTC. Amino acid sequence: CASTPGSGGNIQYF.

The genes are TRBV3-1 and TRBJ2-5, with 9 nucleotides matching TRBD2. There are 17 residues in the CDR3. V lost 1 base to trimming and J lost 0 bases; unmatched junction nucleotides: 6. Looked up from germline, CDR1 is LGHDT and CDR2 is YNNKEL (reference sequence). The CDR3 nucleotides read TGTGCCAGCAGCCAAGGAGCGGGGGGTCCCCACCAAGAGACCCAGTACTTC. This codes for CASSQGAGGPHQETQYF.

This clonotype was observed at least ten times. CDR3 bases: TGTGCCAGCAGTGACCGGTGGGGAACTGAAGCTTTCTTT. This translates into CASSDRWGTEAFF. The rearrangement joins TRBV25-1 to TRBJ1-1; D unresolved. The V gene lost 3 bases and the J gene lost 5 bases, with 10 bases spanning the gap. The CDR3 is 13 amino acids. CDR1 and CDR2 from the germline V gene are MGHDK and SYGVNS.

This clonotype was observed at least ten times. The chain joins TRBV6-6 to TRBJ2-2; tentative D call: TRBD2 (5 bases). There are 14 residues in the CDR3. V was clipped by 6 bases and J by 4 bases, with 12 bases between them. Per germline, CDR1 MNHNY and CDR2 SVGAGI (reference sequence). CDR3 nucleotide sequence: TGTGCCAGCAGCACACCCGCGGGCACCGGGGAGCTGTTTTTT. Translation gives CASSTPAGTGELFF.

This clonotype appeared many times. V is TRBV20-1 and J is TRBJ1-2; D call uncertain. The ends were cut back, 8 bases at V and 8 bases at J, with 15 bases in the middle. This CDR3 has 11 residues. Germline CDR1 and CDR2: DFQATT and SNEGSKA (reference sequence). The CDR3 is CSPRAPVGYTF. CDR3 DNA: TGCAGTCCGAGGGCCCCCGTCGGCTACACCTTC.

The chain recombines TRBV20-1 with TRBJ2-1; tentative D call: TRBD1 (6 bases). Germline V gene data show CDR1 as DFQATT and CDR2 as SNEGSKA (reference sequence). Trimming removed 3 bases from V and 3 bases from J, with 12 bases in between. The CDR3 length is 14 residues. The CDR3 protein is CSASKGHFYNEQFF. The CDR3 DNA reads as TGCAGTGCTAGTAAGGGACACTTCTACAATGAGCAGTTCTTC.

Details on this clonotype: Being one base from a much bigger clone, this may be a read error. The V gene is TRBV21-1, the J gene TRBJ2-1; the D call of TRBD1 is as the table states it, not checked on the DNA. TRBV21-1 is a pseudogene segment. CDR3 size: 18 residues. In DNA, the CDR3 is TGTGCCAGCAGCAAGATGGGGCTATTGACTGCATCCTACAATGAGCAGTTCTTC. As protein: CASSKMGLLTASYNEQFF.

This clonotype was found many times. J is TRBJ1-1 and V is TRBV20-1, with TRBD1 as a possible D gene (6 bases). V was shortened by 4 bases and J by 11 bases, with 26 bases between the two germline ends. The CDR3 totals 15 residues. Germline CDR1 is DFQATT and CDR2 is SNEGSKA (reference sequence). The CDR3 DNA reads TGCAGTGCTACCGAACAGGGCAGGGAAGCAAACGTTGCTTTCTTT. Its protein product is CSATEQGREANVAFF.

This clonotype was recorded many times. The chain has TRBV28 and TRBJ1-1, with D possibly matching TRBD1 (6 bases). Deletions cut 3 bases from V and 8 bases from J, with 10 bases between. The CDR3 loop spans 12 amino acids. Looked up from germline, CDR1 is MDHEN and CDR2 is SYDVKM. The CDR3 spells CASSLRQEEAFF. The CDR3, as DNA: TGTGCCAGCAGTTTGAGACAGGAGGAAGCTTTCTTT.

Many counts were recorded for this clonotype. The gene calls are TRBV18 and TRBJ2-5; 7 positions agree with TRBD1. V lost 4 bases, J lost 4 bases, and 6 bases stayed unmatched. The length of the CDR3 is 14 residues. In germline, CDR1 is KGHSH, CDR2 LQKENI. Here the CDR3 reads CASSHNRGAETQYF. The CDR3 DNA reads as TGTGCCAGCTCACATAACAGGGGAGCAGAGACCCAGTACTTC.

The chain uses TRBV2 and TRBJ2-2, with 7 bases aligning to TRBD2. CDR3 size: 15 residues. Germline V lookup: CDR1 SNHLY, CDR2 FYNNEI. V dropped 6 bases and J dropped 4; count of bases not matched to a gene: 8. CDR3 in amino acids: CASRGRGDFTGELFF. CDR3 coding DNA: TGTGCCAGCAGGGGTCGGGGGGACTTCACCGGGGAGCTGTTTTTT.

This clonotype was seen many times. The rearrangement joins TRBV7-2 to TRBJ2-1; 11 nucleotides align to TRBD1. Germline loops: CDR1 SGHTA, CDR2 FQGNSA. The CDR3 is 16 amino acids. Trimming removed 3 bases from V and 4 bases from J; junction bases left unmatched: 5. The CDR3 protein is CASSFPGTGGYNEQFF. The CDR3 DNA is TGTGCCAGCAGCTTTCCCGGGACAGGGGGATACAATGAGCAGTTCTTC.

This clonotype has ten or more counts. The V gene is TRBV20-1, the J gene TRBJ1-5; D not resolved. The CDR3 is 13 amino acids. The V gene lost 2 bases and the J gene lost 3 bases, with 8 bases spanning the gap. Germline V lookup: CDR1 DFQATT, CDR2 SNEGSKA (reference sequence). This CDR3 is CSARSTFNQPQHF. Written as DNA, the CDR3 is TGCAGTGCTAGATCCACATTCAATCAGCCCCAGCATTTT.

This clonotype was recorded many times. The rearrangement uses TRBV20-1 and TRBJ2-7; D not certain. Germline V lookup: CDR1 DFQATT, CDR2 SNEGSKA (reference sequence). V shed 0 bases and J shed 3 bases, with 6 bases lying between them. The CDR3 covers 12 residues. In DNA form, the CDR3 reads TGCAGTGCTAGAGAACAGAACTACGAGCAGTACTTC. The encoded protein is CSAREQNYEQYF.